This T cell receptor beta chain emerged from a study of beta chain features in type 1 diabetes. Findings and limits, study-wide: Type 1 diabetes patients had moderately but significantly shorter TCRB CDR3s in all four CD4+ subsets. Among type 1 diabetes patients, VDJ junctions had fewer insertions and more deletions.

Investigators reverse transcribed all isolated RNA, so they sequenced expressed TCRB transcripts. Repertoires were generated with immunoSEQ multiplex PCR, while TCRdb's copy carries only in-frame clones and drops some. The sample has more than 250,000 clones, around 20% seen once. This clone was seen a few times. No antigen is known for it. The CDR3 contains 17 residues. Germline CDR1 SGHDN, CDR2 FVKESK. J was trimmed by 1 base and V by 1 base; bases with no gene match: 2. Sorting that relied on CD45RO/CCR7/CD25/CD127/CD95/CD27 yielded CD4+ naive, central memory, regulatory and stem cell-like memory cells.

The TCR was taken from a woman in her thirties or forties with type 1 diabetes. The chain uses TRBV14 and TRBJ2-3, with 13 bases identical to TRBD2. Input material: naive CD4+ T cells from blood. CDR3 sequence reads: CASSQGLAGGGTDTQYF. The CDR3 DNA follows: TGTGCCAGCAGCCAAGGACTAGCGGGAGGAGGCACAGATACGCAGTATTTT.